Below, 11 T cell receptor beta chains from the same sample are listed, as sequenced in a study of blood T cell repertoires in COVID-19. Sequencing was performed with immunoSEQ multiplex PCR; in TCRdb, only in-frame clones are kept and a portion is missing. Among a few hundred thousand clones listed, about 85% were seen once. Sequencing was performed on peripheral blood. These receptors were obtained from a man younger than 35 with active or convalescent COVID-19.

CDR3 region: CSVEDPWTGDEFTDTQYF. In DNA form, the CDR3 reads TGCAGCGTTGAAGATCCCTGGACGGGAGACGAGTTCACAGATACGCAGTATTTT. V usage is TRBV29-1 and J usage is TRBJ2-3, with D perhaps matching TRBD2 (6 bases). In germline, CDR1 is SQVTM, CDR2 ANQGSEA. This CDR3 comprises 18 residues. Between the trimmed V and J ends, which lost 0 bases and 2 bases, there was a span of 21 bases.

A remark on this clone: Distinct nucleotide sequences in the sample also encode this CDR3. This chain uses TRBV7-2 with TRBJ2-7; 8 bases match TRBD1. Germline trimming cut 5 bases from V and 6 bases from J; bases unmatched to any gene: 6. The CDR3 length is 13 residues. Germline V gives CDR1 SGHTA, CDR2 FQGNSA. The chain's CDR3 is CASSRTGLGEQYF. CDR3 DNA: TGTGCCAGCAGCCGGACAGGGCTCGGCGAGCAGTACTTC.

The chain recombines TRBV19 with TRBJ1-2; no clear D. CDR1 and CDR2 (germline): LNHDA, SQIVND (reference sequence). The CDR3 has 11 amino acids. V lost 5 bases and J 8 bases, leaving 9 bases between the germline ends. The CDR3 sequence: CASSPGGGYTF. Written as DNA, the CDR3 is TGTGCCAGTAGTCCAGGAGGAGGCTACACCTTC.

This clone was recorded once. Written as DNA, the CDR3 is TGTGCCAGCAGTGATGGTGTTAGCATGGCGGAGACCCAGTACTTC. As protein: CASSDGVSMAETQYF. The V gene is TRBV25-1, the J gene TRBJ2-5; no reliable D call. CDR1 and CDR2 from the germline V gene are MGHDK and SYGVNS. With 3 bases removed from V and 5 bases from J, the gap between germline ends came to 16 bases. The CDR3 contains 15 residues.

The chain combines TRBV2 with TRBJ2-2; 9 nucleotides line up with TRBD1. The CDR3 is 16 amino acids. CDR1 SNHLY and CDR2 FYNNEI come from the germline V gene. With V trimmed by 6 bases and J by 1 base, 6 bases remained unmatched. The CDR3: CASRNRGQLNTGELFF. CDR3 DNA: TGTGCCAGCAGAAACAGGGGGCAGCTGAACACCGGGGAGCTGTTTTTT.

V and J are TRBV10-3 and TRBJ2-5; 8 bases line up with TRBD1. Germline V lookup: CDR1 ENHRY, CDR2 SYGVKD. Trimming cost V 10 bases and J 4 bases; bases outside gene matches: 8. The CDR3 totals 13 residues. CDR3 loop: CATNRGVGETQYF. DNA of the CDR3: TGTGCCACGAACAGGGGGGTCGGAGAGACCCAGTACTTC.

J is TRBJ2-3 and V is TRBV4-1; TRBD2 agrees at 7 bases. Germline V gene data show CDR1 as MGHRA and CDR2 as YSYEKL. This CDR3 is built from 17 residues. V lost 0 bases and J lost 6; bases outside the gene matches: 12. This CDR3 reads CASSQDPPLRELDTQYF. The CDR3 DNA reads TGCGCCAGCAGCCAAGACCCGCCTCTGCGGGAGTTGGATACGCAGTATTTT.

This clone came up a few times. The V call is TRBV6-2 or TRBV6-3, the J call TRBJ2-3; 14 bases are shared with TRBD2. The CDR3 contains 16 residues. V lost 3 bases, J lost 4 bases, and 3 bases stayed unmatched. Germline V CDR1 and CDR2: MNHEY, SVGEGT. CDR3 region: CASSYLGLAGADTQYF. The CDR3 DNA reads TGTGCCAGCAGTTATTTGGGACTAGCGGGGGCAGATACGCAGTATTTT.

The rearrangement joins TRBV28 to TRBJ2-7; no clear D gene. Trimming removed 1 base at V and 3 bases at J, with 7 bases between. Germline V gene sequence: CDR1 MDHEN, CDR2 SYDVKM. This CDR3 has 13 amino acids. The CDR3, as DNA: TGTGCCAGCAGTTTATTCCCCGGCTACGAGCAGTACTTC. It yields the protein CASSLFPGYEQYF.

This chain links TRBV25-1 with TRBJ1-1; 7 bases are a match to TRBD1. Germline loops: CDR1 MGHDK, CDR2 SYGVNS. With 8 bases clipped from V and 0 bases from J, the junction kept 3 bases outside the gene matches. CDR3 length equals 13 residues. The DNA of the CDR3 is TGTGCCAGCTTAGGGACAGTGAACACTGAAGCTTTCTTT. As protein: CASLGTVNTEAFF.

This chain joins TRBV6-5 and TRBJ1-2; D gene unclear. CDR3 length: 13 amino acids. Germline V gene sequence: CDR1 MNHEY, CDR2 SVGAGI. The V and J ends lost 4 bases and 8 bases respectively, with 14 bases between them. This chain's CDR3 is CASSLRGFGGYTF. The DNA of the CDR3 is TGTGCCAGCAGTTTACGGGGATTCGGAGGCTACACCTTC.